A selection of T cell receptor beta chains follows, all from one sample in a study of blood T cells in healthy people across ages. TCRdb recomputed calls from the 5' RACE reads with MiXCR, one row per CDR3 protein. Here the sample spans 1,800,000 or so distinct CDR3 sequences, about two fifths being singletons. Sequences were obtained from blood. These receptors came from a human donor in good health. CDR3s include the opening cysteine and the closing phenylalanine or tryptophan.

v_call	j_call	cdr3_aa
TRBV7-2	TRBJ2-5	CASSLVGTGGQETQYF
TRBV27	TRBJ1-5	CASSFKGQPQHF
TRBV30	TRBJ1-5	CAWSPGTLNQPQHF
TRBV6-5	TRBJ2-1	CASSSFGTGLKNEQFF
TRBV7-8	NA	CASRDLTRDEQYF
TRBV7-2	TRBJ1-5	CTSSSGGTQPQHF
TRBV9	TRBJ2-1	CASSPRGGGRYNEQFF
TRBV7-6	TRBJ2-3	CASSLSDGTGGWTDTQYF
TRBV5-6	TRBJ1-1	CASSFDRVSPEAFF
TRBV27	TRBJ2-7	CASRPGTGSYEQYF
TRBV5-1	TRBJ2-5	CASSYEGFWGETQYF
TRBV21-1	TRBJ2-7	CARRTETPEQYF
TRBV4-1	TRBJ2-5	CASSQGAGIETQYF
TRBV7-9	TRBJ1-1	CASSLGPTEAFF
TRBV7-3	TRBJ1-2	CASSLRQGSYDYTF
TRBV13	TRBJ2-7	CASSTLPGQYYEQYF
TRBV4-1	TRBJ2-1	CASSQDAGNNEQFF
TRBV11-2	TRBJ2-1	CASSSSAQGLAGPYNEQFF
TRBV24-1	TRBJ2-3	CATSDFGTAVNTQYF
TRBV2	TRBJ1-4	CASSEAGGFEEKLFF
TRBV29-1	TRBJ2-3	CSVDGLDTDTQYF
TRBV7-9	TRBJ2-5	CASSIQQGGLQTQYF
TRBV27	TRBJ2-5	CVSSSLPGWETQYF
TRBV29-1	TRBJ1-1	CSAGTGGTEVFF
TRBV28	TRBJ2-4	CASSLSTNAGEQYF
TRBV7-9	TRBJ1-4	CASSQDGSTNEKLFF
TRBV5-4	TRBJ1-2	CVSSIGQGAGGYTF
TRBV20-1	TRBJ1-2	CSARDYRKEAYTF